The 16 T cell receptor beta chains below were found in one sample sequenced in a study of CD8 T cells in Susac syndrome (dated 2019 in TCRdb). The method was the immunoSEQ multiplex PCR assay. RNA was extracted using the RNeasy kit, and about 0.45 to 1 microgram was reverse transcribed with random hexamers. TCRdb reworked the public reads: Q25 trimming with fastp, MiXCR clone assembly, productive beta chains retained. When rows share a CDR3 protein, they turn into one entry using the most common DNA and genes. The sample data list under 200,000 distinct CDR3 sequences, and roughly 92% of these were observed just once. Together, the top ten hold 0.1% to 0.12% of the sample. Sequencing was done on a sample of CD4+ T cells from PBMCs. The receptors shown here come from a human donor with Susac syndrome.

This CDR3 reads CSVSGTVNTGELFF. The CDR3 DNA reads TGCAGCGTCTCCGGGACGGTGAACACCGGGGAGCTGTTTTTT. This chain joins TRBV29-1 and TRBJ2-2; D tentatively reads TRBD1 or TRBD2 (5 bases each). The CDR3 covers 14 residues. Germline CDR1 SQVTM, CDR2 ANQGSEA. The germline V and J ends were trimmed by 6 bases and 1 base, with 12 bases remaining between them.

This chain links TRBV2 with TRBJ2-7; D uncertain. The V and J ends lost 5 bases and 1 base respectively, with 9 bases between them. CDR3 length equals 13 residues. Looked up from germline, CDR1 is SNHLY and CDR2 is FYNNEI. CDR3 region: CASSRRQSYEQYF. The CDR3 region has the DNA TGTGCCAGCAGTAGGCGGCAGTCCTACGAGCAGTACTTC.

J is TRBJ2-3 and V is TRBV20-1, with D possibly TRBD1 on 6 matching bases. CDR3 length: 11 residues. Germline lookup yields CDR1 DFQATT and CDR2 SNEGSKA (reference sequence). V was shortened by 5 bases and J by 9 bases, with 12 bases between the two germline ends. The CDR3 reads CSADGQKTQYF. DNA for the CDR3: TGCAGTGCTGACGGACAGAAAACGCAGTATTTT.

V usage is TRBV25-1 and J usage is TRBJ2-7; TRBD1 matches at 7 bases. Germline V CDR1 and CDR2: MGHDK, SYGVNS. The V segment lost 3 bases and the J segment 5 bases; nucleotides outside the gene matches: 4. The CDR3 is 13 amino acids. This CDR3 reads CASSEQGVHEQYF. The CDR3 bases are TGTGCCAGCAGTGAGCAGGGGGTCCACGAGCAGTACTTC.

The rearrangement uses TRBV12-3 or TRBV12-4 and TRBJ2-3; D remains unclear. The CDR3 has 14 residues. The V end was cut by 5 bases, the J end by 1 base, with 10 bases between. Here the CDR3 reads CASSPGRGTDTQYF. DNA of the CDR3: TGTGCCAGCAGTCCAGGACGGGGCACAGATACGCAGTATTTT.

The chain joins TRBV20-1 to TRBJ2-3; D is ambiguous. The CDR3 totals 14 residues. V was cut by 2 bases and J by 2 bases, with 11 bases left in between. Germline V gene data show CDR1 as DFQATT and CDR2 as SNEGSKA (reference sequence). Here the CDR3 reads CSARSQLYTDTQYF. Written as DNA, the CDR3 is TGCAGTGCTAGAAGTCAGCTTTACACAGATACGCAGTATTTT.

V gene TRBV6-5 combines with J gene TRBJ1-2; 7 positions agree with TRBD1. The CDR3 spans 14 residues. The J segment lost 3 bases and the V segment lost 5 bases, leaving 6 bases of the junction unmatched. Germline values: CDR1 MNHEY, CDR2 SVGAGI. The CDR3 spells CASSPRDSDYGYTF. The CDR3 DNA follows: TGTGCCAGCAGTCCCCGGGACAGCGACTATGGCTACACCTTC.

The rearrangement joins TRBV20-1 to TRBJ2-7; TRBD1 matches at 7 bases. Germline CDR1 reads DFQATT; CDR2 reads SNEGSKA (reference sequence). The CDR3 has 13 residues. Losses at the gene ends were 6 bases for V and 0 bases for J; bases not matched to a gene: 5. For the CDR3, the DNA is TGCAGTGCAGAACAGGGGAGCTCCTACGAGCAGTACTTC. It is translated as CSAEQGSSYEQYF.

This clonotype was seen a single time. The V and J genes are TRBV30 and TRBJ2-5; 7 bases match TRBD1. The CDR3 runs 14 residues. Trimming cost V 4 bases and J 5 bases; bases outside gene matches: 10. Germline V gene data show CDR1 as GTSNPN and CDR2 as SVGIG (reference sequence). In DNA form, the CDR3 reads TGTGCCTGGAAGGGGGCTTCTTGGCGGGAGACCCAGTACTTC. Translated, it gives CAWKGASWRETQYF.

The CDR3 DNA is TGCGCCAGCAGCTTGATTGGGCCTCAACGATCAGATACGCAGTATTTT. Encoded protein: CASSLIGPQRSDTQYF. The chain recombines TRBV5-1 with TRBJ2-3; D is ambiguous. The germline V gene encodes CDR1 SGHRS and CDR2 YFSETQ. The CDR3 length is 16 residues. V was cut by 1 base and J by 4 bases, with 16 bases left in between.

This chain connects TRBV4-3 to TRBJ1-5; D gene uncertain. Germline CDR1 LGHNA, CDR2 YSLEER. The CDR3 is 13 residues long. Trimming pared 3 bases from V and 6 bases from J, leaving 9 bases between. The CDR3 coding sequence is TGCGCCAGCAGCCAGGACGTCTCTCAGCCCCAGCATTTT. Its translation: CASSQDVSQPQHF.

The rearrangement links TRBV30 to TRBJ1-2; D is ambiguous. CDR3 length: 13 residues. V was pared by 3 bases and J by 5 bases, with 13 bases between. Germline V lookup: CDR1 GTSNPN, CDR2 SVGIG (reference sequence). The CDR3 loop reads CAWSRTGGYGYTF. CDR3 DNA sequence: TGTGCCTGGAGCAGGACGGGAGGGTATGGCTACACCTTC.

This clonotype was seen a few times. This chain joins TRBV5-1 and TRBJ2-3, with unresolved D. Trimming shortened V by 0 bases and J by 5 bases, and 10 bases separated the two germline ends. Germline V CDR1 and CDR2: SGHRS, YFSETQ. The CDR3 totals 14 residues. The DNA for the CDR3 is TGCGCCAGCAGCTTGGTTCCCCCTCAAGATACGCAGTATTTT. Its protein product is CASSLVPPQDTQYF.

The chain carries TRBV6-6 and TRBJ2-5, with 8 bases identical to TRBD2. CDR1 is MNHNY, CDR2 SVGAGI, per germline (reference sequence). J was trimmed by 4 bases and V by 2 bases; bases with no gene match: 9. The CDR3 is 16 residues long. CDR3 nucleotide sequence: TGTGCCAGCAGTTACCCTCGAGCGGGGGTTGGAGAGACCCAGTACTTC. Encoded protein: CASSYPRAGVGETQYF.

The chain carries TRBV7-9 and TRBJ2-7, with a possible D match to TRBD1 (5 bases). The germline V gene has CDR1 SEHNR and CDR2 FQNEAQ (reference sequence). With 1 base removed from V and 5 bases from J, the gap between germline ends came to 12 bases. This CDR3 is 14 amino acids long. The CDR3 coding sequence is TGTGCCAGCAGCTTAGGCGACAGAAGGAACGAGCAGTACTTC. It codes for CASSLGDRRNEQYF.

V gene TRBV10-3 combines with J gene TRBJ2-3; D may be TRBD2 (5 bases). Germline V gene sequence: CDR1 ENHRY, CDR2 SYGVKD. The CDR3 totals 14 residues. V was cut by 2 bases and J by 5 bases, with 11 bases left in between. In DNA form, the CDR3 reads TGTGCCATCAGTGAGAATAGCGCGGGAGATACGCAGTATTTT. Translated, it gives CAISENSAGDTQYF.